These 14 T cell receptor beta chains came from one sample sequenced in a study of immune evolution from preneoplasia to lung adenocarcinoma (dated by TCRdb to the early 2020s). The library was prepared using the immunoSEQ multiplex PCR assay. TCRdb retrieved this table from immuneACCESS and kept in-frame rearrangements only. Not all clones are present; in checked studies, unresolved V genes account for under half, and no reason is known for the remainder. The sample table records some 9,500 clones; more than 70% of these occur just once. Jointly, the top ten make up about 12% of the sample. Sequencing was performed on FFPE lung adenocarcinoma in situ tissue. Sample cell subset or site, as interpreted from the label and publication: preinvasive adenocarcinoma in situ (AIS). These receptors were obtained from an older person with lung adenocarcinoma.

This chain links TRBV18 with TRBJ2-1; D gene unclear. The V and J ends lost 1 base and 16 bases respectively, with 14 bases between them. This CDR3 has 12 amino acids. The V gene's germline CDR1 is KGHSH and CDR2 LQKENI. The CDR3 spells CASSPRAPQPFF. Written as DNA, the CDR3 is TGTGCCAGCTCACCACGGGCTCCACAACCCTTCTTC.

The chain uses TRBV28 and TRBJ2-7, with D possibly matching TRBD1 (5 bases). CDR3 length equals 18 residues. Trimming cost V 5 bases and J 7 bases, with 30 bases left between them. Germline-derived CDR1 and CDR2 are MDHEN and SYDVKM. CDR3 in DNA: TGTGCCAGCAGTCACGTAGCATTAAGTCGCAGGGTCCCCAAGGAGCAGTACTTC. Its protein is CASSHVALSRRVPKEQYF.

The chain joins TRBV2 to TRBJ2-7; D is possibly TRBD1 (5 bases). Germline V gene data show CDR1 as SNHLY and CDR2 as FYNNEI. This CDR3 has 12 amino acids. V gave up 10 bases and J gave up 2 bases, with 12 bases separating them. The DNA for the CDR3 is TGTGCCATCGAGACAGAGACCTACGAGCAGTACTTC. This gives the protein CAIETETYEQYF. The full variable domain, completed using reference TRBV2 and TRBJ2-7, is EPEVTQTPSHQVTQMGQEVILRCVPISNHLYFYWYRQILGQKVEFLVSFYNNEISEKSEIFDDQFSVERPDGSNFTLKIRSTKLEDSAMYFCAIETETYEQYFGPGTRLTVT.

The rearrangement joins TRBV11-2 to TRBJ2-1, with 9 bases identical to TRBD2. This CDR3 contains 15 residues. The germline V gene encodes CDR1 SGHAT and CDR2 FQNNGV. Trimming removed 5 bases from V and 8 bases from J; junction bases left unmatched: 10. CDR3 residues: CASSPAGGHMDEQFF. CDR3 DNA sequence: TGTGCCAGCAGCCCCGCGGGGGGGCATATGGATGAGCAGTTCTTC.

Here the CDR3 DNA reads TGTGCCAGCAGCTTGTGGGTAGCGGGGAGCTACGGGGAGCTGTTTTTT. Its protein is CASSLWVAGSYGELFF. The chain combines TRBV5-4 with TRBJ2-2, with 8 bases fitting TRBD2. Trimming removed 1 base from V and 7 bases from J; junction bases left unmatched: 9. The CDR3 extends over 16 amino acids. Per germline, CDR1 SGHNT and CDR2 YYREEE (reference sequence).

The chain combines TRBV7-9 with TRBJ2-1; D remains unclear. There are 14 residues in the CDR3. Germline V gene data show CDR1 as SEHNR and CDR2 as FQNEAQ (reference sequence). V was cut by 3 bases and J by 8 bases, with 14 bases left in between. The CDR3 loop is CASSFSLGHDEQFF. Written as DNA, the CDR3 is TGTGCCAGCAGCTTTAGTCTAGGCCACGATGAGCAGTTCTTC. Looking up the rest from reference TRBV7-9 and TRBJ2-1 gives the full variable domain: DTGVSQNPRHKITKRGQNVTFRCDPISEHNRLYWYRQTLGQGPEFLTYFQNEAQLEKSRLLSDRFSAERPKGSFSTLEIQRTEQGDSAMYLCASSFSLGHDEQFFGPGTRLTVL.

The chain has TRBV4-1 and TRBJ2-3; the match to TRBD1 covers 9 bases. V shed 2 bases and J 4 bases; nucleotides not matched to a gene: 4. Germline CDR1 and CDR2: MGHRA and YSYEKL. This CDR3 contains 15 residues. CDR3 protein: CASSQTGGWADTQYF. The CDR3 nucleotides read TGCGCCAGCAGCCAAACAGGGGGCTGGGCAGATACGCAGTATTTT.

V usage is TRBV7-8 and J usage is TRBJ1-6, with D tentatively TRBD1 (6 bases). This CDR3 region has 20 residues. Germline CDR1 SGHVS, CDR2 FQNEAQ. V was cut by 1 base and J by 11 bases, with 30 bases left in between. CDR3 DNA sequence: TGTGCCAGCAGCTTAGTCCGGGGGGCGGGCGTATCGGCGGGTCGTCCACCCCTCCACTTT. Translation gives CASSLVRGAGVSAGRPPLHF. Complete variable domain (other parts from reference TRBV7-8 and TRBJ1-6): GAGVSQSPRYKVAKRGQDVALRCDPISGHVSLFWYQQALGQGPEFLTYFQNEAQLDKSGLPSDRFFAERPEGSVSTLKIQRTQQEDSAVYLCASSLVRGAGVSAGRPPLHFGNGTRLTVT.

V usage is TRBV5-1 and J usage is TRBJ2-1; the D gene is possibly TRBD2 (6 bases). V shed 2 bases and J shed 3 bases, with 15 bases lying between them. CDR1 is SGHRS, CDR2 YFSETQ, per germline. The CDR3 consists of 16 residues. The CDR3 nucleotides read TGCGCCAGCAGCTTAAGGGACTGGGCTGGCTACAATGAGCAGTTCTTC. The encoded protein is CASSLRDWAGYNEQFF.

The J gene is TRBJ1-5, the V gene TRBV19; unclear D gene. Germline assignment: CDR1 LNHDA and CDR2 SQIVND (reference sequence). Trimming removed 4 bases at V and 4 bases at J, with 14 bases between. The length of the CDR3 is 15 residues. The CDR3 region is CASSTHSTGNQPQHF. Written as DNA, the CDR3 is TGTGCCAGTAGTACCCACTCGACCGGGAATCAGCCCCAGCATTTT.

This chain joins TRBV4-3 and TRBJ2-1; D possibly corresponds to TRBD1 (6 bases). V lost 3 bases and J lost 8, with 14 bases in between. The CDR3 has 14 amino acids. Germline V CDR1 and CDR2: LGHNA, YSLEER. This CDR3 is CASSHRGGGDEQFF. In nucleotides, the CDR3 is TGCGCCAGCAGCCACCGCGGTGGGGGCGATGAGCAGTTCTTC.

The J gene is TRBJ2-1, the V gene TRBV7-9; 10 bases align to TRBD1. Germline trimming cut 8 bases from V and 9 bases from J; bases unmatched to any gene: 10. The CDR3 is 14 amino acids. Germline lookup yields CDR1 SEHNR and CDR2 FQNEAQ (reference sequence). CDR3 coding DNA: TGTGCCAGCGCCACCGGGACAGGGGAGGGTGAGCAGTTCTTC. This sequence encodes CASATGTGEGEQFF.

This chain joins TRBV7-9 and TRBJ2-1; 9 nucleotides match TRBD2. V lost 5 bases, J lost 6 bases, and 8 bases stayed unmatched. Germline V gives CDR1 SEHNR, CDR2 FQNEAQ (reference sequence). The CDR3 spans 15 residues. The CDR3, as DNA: TGTGCCAGCAGCATTAGCGGGGGCCGGTTCAATGAGCAGTTCTTC. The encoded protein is CASSISGGRFNEQFF.

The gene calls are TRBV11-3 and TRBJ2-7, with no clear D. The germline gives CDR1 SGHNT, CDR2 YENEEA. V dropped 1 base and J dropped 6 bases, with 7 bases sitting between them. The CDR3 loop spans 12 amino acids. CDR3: CASSLVSGEQYF. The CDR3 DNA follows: TGTGCCAGCAGCTTAGTGAGTGGCGAGCAGTACTTC.